The 16 T cell receptor beta chains below were found in one sample sequenced in a study. TCRdb analysed the RT-PCR reads with MiXCR anew, one entry per CDR3 protein. The sample lists 550,000 to 750,000 distinct CDR3 sequences, 12% to 15% occurring once. The sequenced sample consisted of memory CD4+ T cells from blood. The receptor set was obtained from a female donor in good health, serving as a healthy control.

This clonotype was seen a handful of times. The genes are TRBV5-4 and TRBJ2-5; D perhaps matches TRBD1 (6 bases). The V end lost 4 bases, the J end lost 4 bases, and 14 bases lay between the germline ends. From germline, CDR1 is SGHNT and CDR2 YYREEE (reference sequence). The CDR3 loop spans 14 amino acids. The CDR3 region has the DNA TGTGCCAGCAGCCCCCCAGGGGCCGGAGAGACCCAGTACTTC. This sequence encodes CASSPPGAGETQYF. Full variable domain (rest looked up from reference TRBV5-4 and TRBJ2-5): ETGVTQSPTHLIKTRGQQVTLRCSSQSGHNTVSWYQQALGQGPQFIFQYYREEENGRGNFPPRFSGLQFPNYSSELNVNALELDDSALYLCASSPPGAGETQYFGPGTRLLVL.

This chain joins TRBV5-1 and TRBJ2-3, with D perhaps matching TRBD1 (5 bases). The CDR3 runs to 13 residues. The V end lost 2 bases, the J end lost 5 bases, and 9 bases lay between the germline ends. Looked up from germline, CDR1 is SGHRS and CDR2 is YFSETQ. CDR3 region: CASSLRGVDTQYF. In DNA form, the CDR3 reads TGCGCCAGCAGCTTAAGGGGCGTAGATACGCAGTATTTT.

In its sample, this clonotype was seen many times. One end of the junction fails to match germline, which may point to a read error. This rearrangement joins TRBV7-2 to TRBJ2-7, with TRBD2 identical over 10 bases. The CDR3 is 15 residues long. Germline CDR1 is SGHTA and CDR2 is FQGNSA. The CDR3 here is CASSLSAGGFYVQYF. The CDR3 region has the DNA TGTGCCAGCAGCTTATCAGCGGGAGGGTTCTACGTGCAGTACTTC.

This clonotype was recorded a few times. The V gene is TRBV5-1, the J gene TRBJ2-1; 7 bases match TRBD2. The CDR3 length is 13 residues. V was clipped by 4 bases and J by 15 bases; unmatched bases: 13. Germline assignment: CDR1 SGHRS and CDR2 YFSETQ. CDR3 sequence (DNA): TGCGCCAGCAGCATCATCACCCGGGGGGTCTGGTTCTTC. Translating it yields CASSIITRGVWFF.

This clonotype was found many times. The chain couples TRBV12-3 or TRBV12-4 to TRBJ2-7; TRBD2 aligns across 8 bases. This CDR3 has 14 amino acids. Losses at the gene ends were 2 bases for V and 6 bases for J; bases not matched to a gene: 6. The CDR3 region is CASSLSGSPTEQYF. The CDR3 nucleotides read TGTGCCAGCAGTTTAAGCGGGAGCCCTACCGAGCAGTACTTC.

The J gene is TRBJ2-3, the V gene TRBV3-1; a possible D gene is TRBD2 (5 bases). Germline V gives CDR1 LGHDT, CDR2 YNNKEL (reference sequence). Trimming pared 2 bases from V and 6 bases from J, leaving 15 bases between. CDR3 size: 15 residues. The CDR3 protein is CASSQPFSRRDTQYF. CDR3 in DNA: TGTGCCAGCAGCCAACCCTTCAGCCGGAGGGATACGCAGTATTTT.

Notes on this clonotype: A read error may be the cause here, since a much bigger clone is one base away. The chain recombines TRBV12-3 or TRBV12-4 with TRBJ1-1; D might be TRBD1 (5 bases). This CDR3 is 13 amino acids long. As DNA, the CDR3 is TGTGCCAGCAGTGACAGTGTGAACACTGGAGCTTTCTTT. It codes for CASSDSVNTGAFF.

The genes are TRBV5-6 and TRBJ1-1; no reliable D call. V was trimmed by 2 bases and J by 3 bases, leaving 8 bases between them. The V gene's germline CDR1 is SGHDT and CDR2 YYEEEE. The CDR3 runs 13 residues. The CDR3 protein is CASSFTLYTEAFF. CDR3 nucleotides: TGTGCCAGCAGCTTTACTTTGTACACTGAAGCTTTCTTT.

CDR3 in amino acids: CSGRGQETQYF. The DNA for the CDR3 is TGCAGTGGCAGGGGACAAGAGACCCAGTACTTC. The V gene is TRBV20-1, the J gene TRBJ2-5, with a tentative D call TRBD1 (6 bases). Trimming shortened V by 7 bases and J by 2 bases, and 8 bases separated the two germline ends. The CDR3 is 11 residues long. Germline lookup yields CDR1 DFQATT and CDR2 SNEGSKA (reference sequence).

Only a few counts were recorded for this clonotype. The chain recombines TRBV7-2 with TRBJ2-1; perhaps TRBD2 as D (5 bases). Trimming cost V 5 bases and J 0 bases, with 8 bases left between them. The CDR3 covers 14 residues. Germline V gene sequence: CDR1 SGHTA, CDR2 FQGNSA. The CDR3 protein is CASSRDLSYNEQFF. DNA for the CDR3: TGTGCCAGCAGCCGGGATCTCTCCTACAATGAGCAGTTCTTC.

This clonotype showed up many times. The rearrangement uses TRBV10-3 and TRBJ1-2; D may be TRBD1 (5 bases). V was pared by 6 bases and J by 4 bases, with 15 bases between. This CDR3 comprises 14 residues. Germline V gene lookup returns CDR1 ENHRY and CDR2 SYGVKD. The CDR3 bases are TGTGCCATCAGGTCACAGGCCTTGGGCTATGGCTACACCTTC. It codes for CAIRSQALGYGYTF.

This clonotype occurred a few times. The chain recombines TRBV5-4 with TRBJ2-1; 7 nucleotides line up with TRBD2. The CDR3 has 15 amino acids. CDR1 and CDR2 (germline): SGHNT, YYREEE (reference sequence). The junction had 9 bases not matched to a gene; V was cut back by 3 bases and J by 6 bases. Here the CDR3 reads CASSSTAGVPNEQFF. The CDR3 bases are TGTGCCAGCAGCTCCACCGCGGGAGTTCCCAATGAGCAGTTCTTC.

The chain couples TRBV7-9 to TRBJ2-1; D is perhaps TRBD2 (6 bases). The V gene's germline CDR1 is SEHNR and CDR2 FQNEAQ (reference sequence). V was pared by 4 bases and J by 12 bases, with 13 bases between. The CDR3 is made up of 12 amino acids. For the CDR3, the DNA is TGTGCCAGCAGCTCTGGAGGGATTGGGCAGTTCTTC. This translates into CASSSGGIGQFF.

This clonotype was seen ten or more times. CDR3 loop: CASSSLGVRETQYF. In DNA form, the CDR3 reads TGCGCCAGCAGCTCTCTGGGAGTACGAGAGACCCAGTACTTC. The J gene is TRBJ2-5, the V gene TRBV5-1, with a weak D call TRBD2 (5 bases). Germline V CDR1 and CDR2: SGHRS, YFSETQ. Trimming removed 3 bases at V and 4 bases at J, with 13 bases between. The CDR3 sequence is 14 residues long. The whole variable domain, filled in from reference TRBV5-1 and TRBJ2-5, reads KAGVTQTPRYLIKTRGQQVTLSCSPISGHRSVSWYQQTPGQGLQFLFEYFSETQRNKGNFPGRFSGRQFSNSRSEMNVSTLELGDSALYLCASSSLGVRETQYFGPGTRLLVL.

This clonotype was detected ten times or more. This sequence joins TRBV12-3 or TRBV12-4 and TRBJ2-7; D uncertain. The CDR3 sequence is 14 residues long. Trimming removed 11 bases from V and 0 bases from J, with 17 bases in between. The CDR3 protein is CALFRLTSSYEQYF. CDR3 nucleotide sequence: TGTGCCCTTTTTAGACTGACGAGCTCCTACGAGCAGTACTTC.

This clonotype has a handful of counts. The V and J genes are TRBV6-2 or TRBV6-3 and TRBJ2-1; 9 positions agree with TRBD2. The ends lost 6 bases at V and 2 bases at J; junction bases unmatched: 8. The CDR3 covers 16 residues. Germline V gene data show CDR1 as MNHEY and CDR2 as SVGEGT. The CDR3 DNA follows: TGTGCCAGCAGCTATGCGGGGGGGCCCGCCTACAATGAGCAGTTCTTC. Encoded protein: CASSYAGGPAYNEQFF.